These 27 T cell receptor beta chains were sequenced from one sample in a study of cytomegalovirus exposure and HLA in healthy donors. PCR used 60 Vbeta primers and 13 Jbeta primers. Method: immunoSEQ multiplex PCR; TCRdb's copy keeps in-frame clones and lacks some. The table for this sample gives some 120,000 clones. Source material: PBMCs. These receptors came from a man in his thirties or forties in good health and CMV-seronegative.

This sequence joins TRBV5-1 and TRBJ2-1; D is undetermined. The CDR3 covers 15 residues. Germline CDR1 SGHRS, CDR2 YFSETQ. The V end lost 2 bases, the J end lost 5 bases, and 14 bases lay between the germline ends. The CDR3 reads CASSLLSAIDNEQFF. CDR3 in DNA: TGCGCCAGCAGCTTACTATCGGCCATTGACAATGAGCAGTTCTTC.

This chain links TRBV18 with TRBJ1-3; D gene ambiguous. V was cut by 0 bases and J by 3 bases, with 9 bases left in between. Per germline, CDR1 KGHSH and CDR2 LQKENI. The CDR3 runs 15 residues. CDR3 bases: TGTGCCAGCTCACCACCGGGAGGTCTTGGAAACACCATATATTTT. This sequence encodes CASSPPGGLGNTIYF.

The chain is built from TRBV18 and TRBJ2-7, with a tentative D call TRBD2 (5 bases). Trimming removed 2 bases at V and 0 bases at J, with 11 bases between. The CDR3 is 15 amino acids. Looked up from germline, CDR1 is KGHSH and CDR2 is LQKENI. The CDR3 region has the DNA TGTGCCAGCTCACCAGGTCGGGGTGACTCCTACGAGCAGTACTTC. It encodes CASSPGRGDSYEQYF.

The genes are TRBV7-2 and TRBJ2-7; the match to TRBD2 covers 8 bases. The germline CDR1 and CDR2 sequences are SGHTA and FQGNSA. There are 15 residues in the CDR3. The ends lost 1 base at V and 4 bases at J; junction bases unmatched: 6. The DNA of the CDR3 is TGTGCCAGCAGCTTAGGTGGTAGCGGGACTTACGAGCAGTACTTC. The encoded protein is CASSLGGSGTYEQYF.

The CDR3 sequence: CAITRTGNTDTQYF. The CDR3 nucleotides read TGTGCCATTACTCGGACAGGGAACACAGATACGCAGTATTTT. The rearrangement uses TRBV10-3 and TRBJ2-3, with 8 bases lining up with TRBD1. J gave up 2 bases and V 9 bases, and 7 bases lay outside the gene matches. Germline loops: CDR1 ENHRY, CDR2 SYGVKD. The length of the CDR3 is 14 residues.

The chain joins TRBV7-9 to TRBJ2-2; tentatively, D is TRBD2 (5 bases). This CDR3 spans 15 amino acids. The V gene's germline CDR1 is SEHNR and CDR2 FQNEAQ (reference sequence). The V end lost 1 base, the J end lost 4 bases, and 10 bases lay between the germline ends. CDR3 DNA sequence: TGTGCCAGCAGCTTAGTCACCGGGATCACCGGGGAGCTGTTTTTT. This codes for CASSLVTGITGELFF.

The gene calls are TRBV5-6 and TRBJ2-7, with D maybe TRBD1 (5 bases). The CDR3 is 16 amino acids. Germline CDR1 and CDR2: SGHDT and YYEEEE. Trimming stripped 4 bases from V and 0 bases from J, with 17 bases between. This CDR3 is CASSPVGPAGSYEQYF. As DNA, the CDR3 is TGTGCCAGCAGCCCAGTGGGGCCTGCAGGCTCCTACGAGCAGTACTTC.

The chain combines TRBV6-1 with TRBJ1-6; TRBD1 matches 9 bases. The CDR3 has 12 residues. Looked up from germline, CDR1 is MNHNS and CDR2 is SASEGT. Germline trimming cut 5 bases from V and 13 bases from J; bases unmatched to any gene: 3. Written as DNA, the CDR3 is TGTGCCAGCAGTCTGGGACAGGGTCCCCTCCACTTT. Protein: CASSLGQGPLHF.

This sequence joins TRBV14 and TRBJ2-5, with 9 bases matching TRBD1. The junction had 1 base not matched to a gene; V was cut back by 4 bases and J by 1 base. CDR1 is SGHDN and CDR2 is FVKESK in the germline V gene. The CDR3 covers 14 residues. The CDR3 DNA reads as TGTGCCAGCAGCCCGGACAGGGGCCAAGAGACCCAGTACTTC. As protein: CASSPDRGQETQYF.

The chain uses TRBV7-8 and TRBJ1-3; D call uncertain. The CDR3 is made up of 17 amino acids. In germline, CDR1 is SGHVS, CDR2 FQNEAQ. Trimming left V 4 bases short and J 0 bases short, with 16 bases between. The CDR3 sequence is CASSSFVDSHSGNTIYF. CDR3 sequence (DNA): TGTGCCAGCAGCTCGTTTGTGGACTCTCACTCTGGAAACACCATATATTTT.

The chain links TRBV11-1 to TRBJ2-1, with 11 bases matching TRBD2. Trimming removed 6 bases from V and 9 bases from J; junction bases left unmatched: 16. Germline V CDR1 and CDR2: SGHAT, FQDESV (reference sequence). CDR3 length: 17 residues. CDR3 sequence: CASSFIAALAGEGEQFF. In nucleotides, the CDR3 is TGTGCCAGCAGTTTTATTGCCGCACTAGCGGGAGAGGGTGAGCAGTTCTTC.

The chain employs TRBV4-2 and TRBJ2-7, with 13 positions matching TRBD2. This CDR3 is 16 amino acids long. J was trimmed by 2 bases and V by 0 bases; bases with no gene match: 1. Germline values: CDR1 LGHNA, CDR2 YNFKEQ. The CDR3 loop reads CASSQEGLAGAYEQYF. CDR3 in DNA: TGTGCCAGCAGCCAAGAAGGACTAGCGGGAGCCTACGAGCAGTACTTC.

The chain couples TRBV7-9 to TRBJ2-6; 8 bases align to TRBD1. Germline V gives CDR1 SEHNR, CDR2 FQNEAQ (reference sequence). With V trimmed by 0 bases and J by 2 bases, 0 bases remained unmatched. This CDR3 is 16 amino acids long. CDR3 region: CASSLATGAGANVLTF. The CDR3 DNA follows: TGTGCCAGCAGCTTAGCGACAGGGGCTGGGGCCAACGTCCTGACTTTC.

V is TRBV11-2 and J is TRBJ2-7; D perhaps matches TRBD1 (7 bases). V lost 5 bases and J lost 3, with 14 bases in between. CDR3 size: 14 residues. The germline V gene has CDR1 SGHAT and CDR2 FQNNGV. The CDR3: CASSRRDRYYEQYF. The CDR3 DNA sequence: TGTGCCAGCAGCCGGAGGGACAGATACTACGAGCAGTACTTC.

The chain carries TRBV13 and TRBJ2-1; TRBD2 aligns across 16 bases. The CDR3 sequence is 18 residues long. After removal of 3 bases from V and 4 bases from J, the junction contained 6 bases not matched to a gene. Germline V gene sequence: CDR1 PRHDT, CDR2 FYEKMQ (reference sequence). CDR3 residues: CASSLGLAGGPWYNEQFF. The CDR3 coding sequence is TGTGCCAGCAGCTTGGGACTAGCGGGAGGGCCATGGTACAATGAGCAGTTCTTC.

This rearrangement joins TRBV4-2 to TRBJ2-1; TRBD2 is a possible D gene (5 bases). The V gene's germline CDR1 is LGHNA and CDR2 YNFKEQ. CDR3 length equals 15 residues. The V and J ends lost 5 bases and 8 bases respectively, with 19 bases between them. In nucleotides, the CDR3 is TGTGCCAGCAGCGTTGGGGTAGGATACGGGGATGAGCAGTTCTTC. Translating it yields CASSVGVGYGDEQFF.

This sequence joins TRBV18 and TRBJ2-3; a possible D gene is TRBD2 (5 bases). V was clipped by 8 bases and J by 0 bases, with 12 bases between them. Germline V gives CDR1 KGHSH, CDR2 LQKENI. The CDR3 spans 14 residues. CDR3 sequence reads: CASHSGPSTDTQYF. DNA of the CDR3: TGTGCCAGCCACAGCGGTCCTAGCACAGATACGCAGTATTTT.

The V and J genes are TRBV18 and TRBJ1-1; 9 bases agree with TRBD1. The CDR3 consists of 15 residues. The junction had 6 bases not matched to a gene; V was cut back by 2 bases and J by 5 bases. Germline CDR1 reads KGHSH; CDR2 reads LQKENI. CDR3 DNA: TGTGCCAGCTCACCATTGGCGACAGGGGGAACTGAAGCTTTCTTT. This sequence encodes CASSPLATGGTEAFF.

The V and J genes are TRBV27 and TRBJ2-7, with 7 bases fitting TRBD1. The V and J ends lost 10 bases and 0 bases, in that order; junction bases with no gene match: 3. The CDR3 is 12 residues long. Germline loops: CDR1 MNHEY, CDR2 SMNVEV (reference sequence). In DNA, the CDR3 is TGTGCCACCAAGGGGGCCTCCTACGAGCAGTACTTC. Its translation: CATKGASYEQYF.

The gene calls are TRBV18 and TRBJ1-2, with 9 positions matching TRBD1. The CDR3 covers 14 residues. V lost 6 bases, J lost 4 bases, and 6 bases stayed unmatched. Per the germline V gene, CDR1 is KGHSH and CDR2 is LQKENI. The CDR3 DNA reads TGTGCCAGCTCCCGACAGGGGGAAGGCTATGGCTACACCTTC. Its translation is CASSRQGEGYGYTF.

DNA for the CDR3: TGTGCCAGCAGTCGGACAGCCGAGGACCACGAGCAGTACTTC. Translating it yields CASSRTAEDHEQYF. The chain employs TRBV27 and TRBJ2-7, with TRBD1 as a possible D gene (6 bases). Deletions cut 5 bases from V and 5 bases from J, with 16 bases between. The CDR3 has 14 residues. The germline V gene has CDR1 MNHEY and CDR2 SMNVEV (reference sequence).

V gene TRBV10-3 combines with J gene TRBJ1-1; the D gene is possibly TRBD1 (5 bases). The ends were cut back, 6 bases at V and 1 base at J, with 12 bases in the middle. This CDR3 has 14 residues. The V gene's germline CDR1 is ENHRY and CDR2 SYGVKD. CDR3 nucleotide sequence: TGTGCCATCAGGGGGGGGAGCGGGAACACTGAAGCTTTCTTT. This gives the protein CAIRGGSGNTEAFF.

The chain recombines TRBV9 with TRBJ1-2; 8 positions match TRBD1. The germline gives CDR1 SGDLS, CDR2 YYNGEE. Trimming removed 3 bases from V and 0 bases from J; junction bases left unmatched: 4. This CDR3 contains 15 residues. CDR3: CASSGQGASNYGYTF. DNA of the CDR3: TGTGCCAGCAGCGGGCAGGGGGCATCTAACTATGGCTACACCTTC.

J is TRBJ1-2 and V is TRBV5-1, with 12 bases lining up with TRBD1. The CDR3 is 16 amino acids. V lost 0 bases to trimming and J lost 7 bases; unmatched junction nucleotides: 7. The germline gives CDR1 SGHRS, CDR2 YFSETQ. CDR3 protein: CASSLEGTGGAPGYTF. As DNA, the CDR3 is TGCGCCAGCAGCTTGGAGGGGACAGGGGGCGCCCCTGGCTACACCTTC.

J is TRBJ2-1 and V is TRBV5-6, with 9 nucleotides matching TRBD2. V was clipped by 0 bases and J by 2 bases; unmatched bases: 3. The length of the CDR3 is 16 residues. The germline V gene has CDR1 SGHDT and CDR2 YYEEEE. DNA for the CDR3: TGTGCCAGCAGCTTGGTCCCTAGCGGGACCTACAATGAGCAGTTCTTC. It codes for CASSLVPSGTYNEQFF. Supplemented by reference TRBV5-6 and TRBJ2-1, the full variable domain reads DAGVTQSPTHLIKTRGQQVTLRCSPKSGHDTVSWYQQALGQGPQFIFQYYEEEERQRGNFPDRFSGHQFPNYSSELNVNALLLGDSALYLCASSLVPSGTYNEQFFGPGTRLTVL.

The rearrangement joins TRBV2 to TRBJ2-7; no clear D. CDR3 length: 13 residues. From germline, CDR1 is SNHLY and CDR2 FYNNEI. V lost 4 bases and J 1 base, leaving 8 bases between the germline ends. CDR3 amino acids: CASSGSQSYEQYF. CDR3 nucleotides: TGTGCCAGCAGTGGATCGCAGTCCTACGAGCAGTACTTC.

The chain has TRBV7-2 and TRBJ2-2, with 7 bases aligning to TRBD2. This CDR3 is built from 15 residues. Germline V gene data show CDR1 as SGHTA and CDR2 as FQGNSA. V trimming: 1 base; J trimming: 5 bases; junction bases outside the gene matches: 4. Here the CDR3 reads CASSLGLAGTGELFF. Here the CDR3 DNA reads TGTGCCAGCAGCTTAGGACTAGCCGGGACCGGGGAGCTGTTTTTT.